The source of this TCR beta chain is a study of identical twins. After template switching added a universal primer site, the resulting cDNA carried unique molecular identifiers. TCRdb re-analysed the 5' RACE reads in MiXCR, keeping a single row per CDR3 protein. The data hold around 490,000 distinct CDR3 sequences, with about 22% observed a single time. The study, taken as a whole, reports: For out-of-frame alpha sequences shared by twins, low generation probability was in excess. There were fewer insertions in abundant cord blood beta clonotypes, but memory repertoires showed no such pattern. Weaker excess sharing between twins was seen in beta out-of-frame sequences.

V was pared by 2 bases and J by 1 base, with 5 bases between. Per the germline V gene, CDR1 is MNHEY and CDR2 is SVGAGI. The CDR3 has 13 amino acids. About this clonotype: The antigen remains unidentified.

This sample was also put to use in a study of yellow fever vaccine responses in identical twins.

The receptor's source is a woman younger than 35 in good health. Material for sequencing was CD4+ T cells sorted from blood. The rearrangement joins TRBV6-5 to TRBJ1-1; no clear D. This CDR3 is CASSYRRNTEAFF. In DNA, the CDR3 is TGTGCCAGCAGTTACCGGAGGAACACTGAAGCTTTCTTT.